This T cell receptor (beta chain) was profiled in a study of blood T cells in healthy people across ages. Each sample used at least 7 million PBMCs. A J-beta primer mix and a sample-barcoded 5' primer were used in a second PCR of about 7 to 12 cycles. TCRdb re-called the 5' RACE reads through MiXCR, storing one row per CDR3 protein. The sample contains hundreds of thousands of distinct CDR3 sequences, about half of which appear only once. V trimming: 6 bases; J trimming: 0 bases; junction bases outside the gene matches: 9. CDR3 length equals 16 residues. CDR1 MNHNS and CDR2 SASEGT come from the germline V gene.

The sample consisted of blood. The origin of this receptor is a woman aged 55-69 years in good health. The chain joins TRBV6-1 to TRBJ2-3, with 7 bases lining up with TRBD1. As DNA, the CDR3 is TGTGCCAGCAGCCTACAGGGGCGCGGGAGCACAGATACGCAGTATTTT. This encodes CASSLQGRGSTDTQYF.